The rows below give T cell receptor beta chains drawn from one sample of a study of early T cells in non-severe SARS-CoV-2 infection. TCRdb re-called the 5' RACE reads with MiXCR, one entry per CDR3 protein. Of around 60,000 distinct CDR3 sequences in the sample, about an eighth were seen once. The sample consisted of whole blood. These receptors came from an adult who was a healthcare worker with PCR-confirmed SARS-CoV-2 infection or an uninfected control (not recorded which). The CDR3 runs from the conserved cysteine through the conserved F or W. The D gene is left open where the match is weak.

d_gene,v_gene,len,j_gene,CDR3aa
-,TRBV12-3/TRBV12-4,16,TRBJ2-2,CASSVSGTANTGELFF
TRBD2,TRBV3-1,15,TRBJ2-1,CASSQLAGVGNEQFF
TRBD2,TRBV7-7,15,TRBJ2-1,CASSVAGDLYNEQFF
TRBD1,TRBV29-1,13,TRBJ1-5,CSVGQGGNQPQHF
TRBD1,TRBV20-1,14,TRBJ2-3,CSATGTGVTDTQYF
-,TRBV6-5,15,TRBJ2-1,CASRGGPVGFNEQFF
-,TRBV20-1,12,TRBJ2-7,CSANGQSREQYF
-,TRBV7-8,15,TRBJ1-5,CASSLFSGGNQPQHF
-,TRBV9,17,TRBJ1-1,CASSDGDGGHLNTEAFF
TRBD2,TRBV3-1,14,TRBJ2-7,CASSPTSGYYEQYF
TRBD1,TRBV5-1,15,TRBJ1-6,CASSFRQGGNSPLHF
TRBD1,TRBV7-2,14,TRBJ2-7,CASSRGGQGYEQYF
TRBD1,TRBV6-5,13,TRBJ1-1,CASSYTGVTEAFF
-,TRBV5-1,15,TRBJ1-5,CASSPSGGQGQPQHF
-,TRBV28,11,TRBJ2-3,CASSLLDTQYF
TRBD1,TRBV19,17,TRBJ1-5,CASSTIRGQGRNQPQHF
TRBD1,TRBV28,15,TRBJ1-5,CASRGDRVGNQPQHF
-,TRBV12-3/TRBV12-4,13,TRBJ1-1,CASSIRRGREAFF
-,TRBV27,13,TRBJ1-1,CASSSTGNTEAFF
TRBD2,TRBV11-2,17,TRBJ2-1,CASSLYSGRPSYNEQFF
-,TRBV12-3/TRBV12-4,14,TRBJ1-6,CASSFDSQNSPLHF
TRBD2,TRBV28,15,TRBJ2-3,CASRSSGTRLGTQYF
-,TRBV2,14,TRBJ1-2,CASFGQSQNYGYTF
-,TRBV24-1,15,TRBJ2-2,CATSDFNSNTGELFF
-,TRBV7-9,17,TRBJ1-3,CASSLSGAASSGNTIYF
-,TRBV6-2/TRBV6-3,14,TRBJ2-4,CASSELGRGNIQYF
TRBD2,TRBV12-3/TRBV12-4,15,TRBJ2-7,CASSFDAGGPYEQYF
-,TRBV6-6,16,TRBJ1-5,CASSYSIRGGNQPQHF
TRBD1,TRBV14,17,TRBJ1-4,CASSQDRHRGLGEKLFF
-,TRBV28,17,TRBJ2-7,CASSDTQDIAATYEQYF
-,TRBV20-1,13,TRBJ2-7,CSARTQAAYEQYF
-,TRBV10-3,12,TRBJ1-1,CAISEPNTEAFF